This TCR beta chain was identified during a study of T cell repertoires in cytomegalovirus infection. Turning to the study itself: Indications of both CMV infection and matching HLA type were provided by public TCR beta signatures. Study results and limitations: In two of eight donors, the top clonotype was HLA-C-restricted CMV-specific. Using cumulative public TCR beta family frequency, the authors identified those who carried CMV together with the relevant HLA.

One entry per CDR3 protein results from TCRdb running MiXCR on the reads. The sample contains approximately 500,000 distinct CDR3 sequences, about 17% of which appear only once. Details on this clonotype: No antigen is known for it. Likely a read error: the CDR3 ends without its conserved phenylalanine or tryptophan.

Germline V lookup: CDR1 MNHNS, CDR2 SASEGT. The CDR3 loop spans 10 amino acids. V lost 9 bases, J lost 9 bases, and 9 bases lay in between. Sequencing was performed on CD8+ T cells from PBMCs. This chain joins TRBV6-1 and TRBJ2-1, with D uncertain. This TCR was recovered from a human donor in good health (CMV status not recorded). Some clones in this sample may be carry-over from other donors' samples. CDR3 sequence reads: CASSSLEQFY. The CDR3 DNA reads as TGTGCCAGTTCTTCCCTTGAGCAGTTCTAC.